A selection of T cell receptor beta chains follows, all from one sample in a study of response to subunit inactivated influenza vaccine. TCRdb itself ran the RT-PCR reads through MiXCR, one entry per CDR3 protein. The table shows 500,000 to 550,000 distinct CDR3 sequences, with around a quarter occurring only once. The same data also contributed to another study, on T cells expressing NK-cell markers.

This specimen consisted of CD4+ T cells sorted from PBMCs, obtained 11 to 12 days after vaccination. The source of these receptors is a middle-aged man who received an inactivated influenza vaccine. The CDR3 runs from the conserved cysteine through the conserved F or W. A D gene is named only where the DNA matches it firmly. Clone size is not always given. Where it is, it says once, few, many or a class for expanded clones.

>TRBJ2-5|few|TRBV24-1|.
CATSDEETQYF
TGTGCCACCAGTGATGAAGAGACCCAGTACTTC
>TRBJ2-3|.|TRBV20-1|.
CSASPNTDTQYF
TGCAGTGCTAGCCCCAACACAGATACGCAGTATTTT
>TRBJ1-5|many|TRBV7-2|.
CASSGQFNQPQHF
TGTGCCAGCAGCGGACAGTTCAATCAGCCCCAGCATTTT
>TRBJ2-5|.|TRBV18|.
CASSPSRDPQETQYF
TGTGCCAGCTCACCGAGCAGGGATCCACAAGAGACCCAGTACTTC
>TRBJ1-6|.|TRBV10-3|.
CAISESEFKSPLHF
TGTGCCATCAGTGAGTCCGAGTTTAAATCACCCCTCCACTTT
>TRBJ2-7|.|TRBV9|TRBD1
CASSVSGTAVYEQYF
TGTGCCAGCAGCGTCTCCGGGACAGCCGTCTACGAGCAGTACTTC
>TRBJ2-1|.|TRBV9|TRBD1
CASSAGTVRTYNEQFF
TGTGCCAGCAGCGCAGGGACAGTTCGGACCTACAATGAGCAGTTCTTC
>TRBJ2-3|.|TRBV20-1|TRBD2
CSARAGLGLATSRDTQYF
TGCAGTGCTAGAGCGGGGCTGGGACTAGCCACGAGCAGGGATACGCAGTATTTT
>TRBJ2-7|.|TRBV5-1|TRBD1
CASSLGKGAFGQYF
TGCGCCAGCAGCTTGGGGAAGGGGGCTTTTGGGCAGTACTTC
>TRBJ1-5|.|TRBV20-1|.
CSAMYQGRPQHF
TGCAGTGCTATGTACCAGGGGAGGCCCCAGCATTTT
>TRBJ2-5|few|TRBV6-5|.
CASSSWGAVSETQYF
TGTGCCAGCAGTTCCTGGGGGGCGGTATCAGAGACCCAGTACTTC
>TRBJ2-5|.|TRBV2|TRBD2
CASVGTSGRVRETQYF
TGTGCCAGCGTCGGGACTAGCGGGAGAGTCCGGGAGACCCAGTACTTC
>TRBJ1-2|few|TRBV4-2|TRBD1
CASSQEDRRWGYTF
TGTGCCAGCAGCCAAGAGGACAGGCGGTGGGGCTACACCTTC
>TRBJ1-5|.|TRBV7-2|TRBD1
CASSDTGGRQPQHF
TGTGCCAGCAGCGATACAGGGGGGCGGCAGCCCCAGCATTTT
>TRBJ2-3|.|TRBV10-3|.
CAINRPGTDTQYF
TGTGCCATCAATCGTCCCGGCACAGATACGCAGTATTTT
>TRBJ1-4|few|TRBV9|.
CASSVGTSDEKLFF
TGTGCCAGCAGCGTAGGGACGTCGGATGAAAAACTGTTTTTT
>TRBJ2-2|few|TRBV14|.
CASSQDKRGDTGELFF
TGTGCCAGCAGCCAAGACAAACGGGGAGACACCGGGGAGCTGTTTTTT